These 26 T cell receptor beta chains were all obtained from the same sample, sequenced in a study of blood T cell repertoires in COVID-19. Generated by immunoSEQ multiplex PCR, the TCRdb table keeps only in-frame clones and is missing some. The sample lists 150,000 or so clones, about 92% occurring once. The specimen was peripheral blood. These receptors came from a man in his 60s with active or convalescent COVID-19.

The chain recombines TRBV6-5 with TRBJ1-6; D perhaps matches TRBD1 (5 bases). With 0 bases removed from V and 10 bases from J, the gap between germline ends came to 13 bases. Germline V gives CDR1 MNHEY, CDR2 SVGAGI. The CDR3 totals 15 residues. This CDR3 is CASSYSRTLESPLHF. The CDR3 DNA reads as TGTGCCAGCAGTTACTCTCGGACATTGGAATCACCCCTCCACTTT.

The CDR3 protein is CASSRTGKTEAFF. The CDR3 bases are TGCGCCAGCAGCCGGACAGGGAAAACTGAAGCTTTCTTT. The V gene is TRBV5-1, the J gene TRBJ1-1; 8 bases line up with TRBD1. The germline V gene has CDR1 SGHRS and CDR2 YFSETQ. The CDR3 sequence is 13 residues long. The V segment lost 4 bases and the J segment 5 bases; nucleotides outside the gene matches: 4.

The chain uses TRBV5-4 and TRBJ1-3; D is perhaps TRBD1 (5 bases). Germline V gene sequence: CDR1 SGHNT, CDR2 YYREEE (reference sequence). This CDR3 is built from 14 residues. Trimming cost V 4 bases and J 2 bases, with 10 bases left between them. CDR3 DNA: TGTGCCAGCAGCACGGACATTACTGGAAACACCATATATTTT. Translation: CASSTDITGNTIYF.

The chain links TRBV19 to TRBJ2-7, with 8 positions matching TRBD1. From germline, CDR1 is LNHDA and CDR2 SQIVND (reference sequence). This CDR3 spans 14 amino acids. The junction had 8 bases not matched to a gene; V was cut back by 5 bases and J by 5 bases. The CDR3: CASSSQGARDEQYF. CDR3 DNA sequence: TGTGCCAGTAGTTCCCAGGGGGCGCGTGACGAGCAGTACTTC.

Remarks on this clone: An end of the junction does not agree with germline; a read error may underlie this. The chain is built from TRBV6-5 and TRBJ2-7; TRBD1 aligns across 9 bases. In germline, CDR1 is MNHEY, CDR2 SVGAGI. The CDR3 has 14 residues. In nucleotides, the CDR3 is TGTGCCAGCAGCCCGGGACAGGGCTCCCACGAGCAGTACTTC. Translated: CASSPGQGSHEQYF.

This sequence joins TRBV10-2 and TRBJ1-2; TRBD1 might be the D (6 bases). The V and J ends lost 8 bases and 4 bases respectively, with 14 bases between them. Germline V gives CDR1 WSHSY, CDR2 SAAADI. CDR3 length: 13 amino acids. This CDR3 is CASATGPAYGYTF. The CDR3 DNA reads TGCGCCAGCGCGACAGGCCCGGCCTATGGCTACACCTTC.

The chain joins TRBV7-2 to TRBJ1-1; 7 bases are a match to TRBD1. The J segment lost 7 bases and the V segment lost 3 bases, leaving 11 bases of the junction unmatched. This CDR3 has 15 amino acids. Germline CDR1 is SGHTA and CDR2 is FQGNSA. The CDR3 DNA reads TGTGCCAGCAGCTTCCTGTCAGGGGGGATTTTTGAAGCTTTCTTT. This encodes CASSFLSGGIFEAFF.

The chain recombines TRBV10-3 with TRBJ1-5; 10 bases agree with TRBD1. Losses at the gene ends were 6 bases for V and 1 base for J; bases not matched to a gene: 3. Germline V gene lookup returns CDR1 ENHRY and CDR2 SYGVKD. This CDR3 is 15 amino acids long. The DNA for the CDR3 is TGTGCCATCAGCCGACAGGGGGCGAGCAATCAGCCCCAGCATTTT. Protein: CAISRQGASNQPQHF.

The gene calls are TRBV5-1 and TRBJ2-2; TRBD1 aligns across 7 bases. This CDR3 spans 15 amino acids. CDR1 is SGHRS, CDR2 YFSETQ, per germline. V trimming: 4 bases; J trimming: 1 base; junction bases outside the gene matches: 4. DNA of the CDR3: TGCGCCAGCAGCCCCGGACAGGAGAACACCGGGGAGCTGTTTTTT. Its translation is CASSPGQENTGELFF. Full variable domain (outside the CDR3, taken from reference TRBV5-1 and TRBJ2-2): KAGVTQTPRYLIKTRGQQVTLSCSPISGHRSVSWYQQTPGQGLQFLFEYFSETQRNKGNFPGRFSGRQFSNSRSEMNVSTLELGDSALYLCASSPGQENTGELFFGEGSRLTVL.

The gene calls are TRBV6-5 and TRBJ1-1; D unresolved. CDR3 size: 14 residues. Trimming left V 2 bases short and J 2 bases short, with 9 bases between. Germline CDR1 MNHEY, CDR2 SVGAGI. The CDR3 DNA sequence: TGTGCCAGCAGTTACGAACAGAGTAACACTGAAGCTTTCTTT. Its protein is CASSYEQSNTEAFF.

V gene TRBV5-1 combines with J gene TRBJ2-7, with D perhaps matching TRBD1 (6 bases). The CDR3 has 15 residues. Trimming removed 2 bases at V and 3 bases at J, with 15 bases between. The germline gives CDR1 SGHRS, CDR2 YFSETQ. In DNA form, the CDR3 reads TGCGCCAGCAGCTTAGGAACAGGGCCTTACTACGAGCAGTACTTC. Its protein product is CASSLGTGPYYEQYF.

CDR3 bases: TGTGCCAGCCGAACGGGGGGGAATTGGTACGAGCAGTACTTC. Translated: CASRTGGNWYEQYF. The genes are TRBV6-5 and TRBJ2-7; 8 positions agree with TRBD2. The CDR3 runs to 14 residues. The V and J ends lost 8 bases and 4 bases, in that order; junction bases with no gene match: 10. Germline CDR1 MNHEY, CDR2 SVGAGI.

Remarks on this clone: The same CDR3 can be traced to other DNA sequences in this sample. The chain combines TRBV18 with TRBJ1-1; D possibly corresponds to TRBD1 (5 bases). The CDR3 runs 13 residues. Germline V gene data show CDR1 as KGHSH and CDR2 as LQKENI. Deletions cut 4 bases from V and 1 base from J, with 7 bases between. The chain's CDR3 is CASSQGENTEAFF. The CDR3 DNA reads TGTGCCAGCTCACAAGGGGAGAACACTGAAGCTTTCTTT. Variable domain in full (rest from reference TRBV18 and TRBJ1-1): NAGVMQNPRHLVRRRGQEARLRCSPMKGHSHVYWYRQLPEEGLKFMVYLQKENIIDESGMPKERFSAEFPKEGPSILRIQQVVRGDSAAYFCASSQGENTEAFFGQGTRLTVV.

The V gene is TRBV29-1, the J gene TRBJ1-1; tentatively, D is TRBD1 (5 bases). Trimming removed 4 bases from V and 3 bases from J, with 18 bases in between. The length of the CDR3 is 15 residues. The germline V gene encodes CDR1 SQVTM and CDR2 ANQGSEA. The CDR3 DNA reads as TGCAGCGTTGGTCCAACCACGGGGGTAGACACTGAAGCTTTCTTT. Translation: CSVGPTTGVDTEAFF.

The chain couples TRBV11-2 to TRBJ2-5; D is unclear. This CDR3 has 12 residues. Germline V gene lookup returns CDR1 SGHAT and CDR2 FQNNGV. V shed 2 bases and J shed 3 bases, with 4 bases lying between them. This CDR3 reads CASSLNKETQYF. The CDR3 DNA is TGTGCCAGCAGCTTAAATAAAGAGACCCAGTACTTC. The complete variable domain, with remaining parts taken from reference TRBV11-2 and TRBJ2-5, reads EAGVAQSPRYKIIEKRQSVAFWCNPISGHATLYWYQQILGQGPKLLIQFQNNGVVDDSQLPKDRFSAERLKGVDSTLKIQPAKLEDSAVYLCASSLNKETQYFGPGTRLLVL.

V is TRBV2 and J is TRBJ2-5; 16 bases map to TRBD2. This CDR3 contains 17 residues. Germline V gives CDR1 SNHLY, CDR2 FYNNEI. V shed 1 base, J shed 3 bases, and the junction held 2 bases outside the gene matches. Here the CDR3 DNA reads TGTGCCAGCAGTGAAGAGGGGACTAGCGGGGGGGAAGAGACCCAGTACTTC. It yields the protein CASSEEGTSGGEETQYF.

The chain recombines TRBV12-3 or TRBV12-4 with TRBJ1-1; D ambiguous. V lost 5 bases and J 3 bases, leaving 10 bases between the germline ends. The CDR3 runs to 13 residues. The CDR3, as DNA: TGTGCCAGCAGTCGCAACGAGGACACTGAAGCTTTCTTT. This encodes CASSRNEDTEAFF.

The sample holds one count of this clone. The V call is TRBV6-5, the J call TRBJ1-2; 10 bases line up with TRBD1. The CDR3 length is 15 residues. Looked up from germline, CDR1 is MNHEY and CDR2 is SVGAGI. V lost 6 bases to trimming and J lost 4 bases; unmatched junction nucleotides: 8. The CDR3 protein is CASSLGQGVFYGYTF. CDR3 coding DNA: TGTGCCAGCAGCCTTGGACAGGGGGTCTTCTATGGCTACACCTTC.

V usage is TRBV19 and J usage is TRBJ2-3; D might be TRBD1 (5 bases). The CDR3 runs 13 residues. V gave up 6 bases and J gave up 1 base, with 8 bases separating them. Per the germline V gene, CDR1 is LNHDA and CDR2 is SQIVND (reference sequence). Here the CDR3 reads CASSEQGTDTQYF. The CDR3 bases are TGTGCCAGTAGCGAACAGGGCACAGATACGCAGTATTTT.

This rearrangement joins TRBV19 to TRBJ2-3, with D perhaps matching TRBD1 (6 bases). Trimming left V 7 bases short and J 5 bases short, with 19 bases between. Germline-derived CDR1 and CDR2 are LNHDA and SQIVND (reference sequence). This CDR3 region has 15 residues. This CDR3 reads CASTAGRGSGDTQYF. CDR3 nucleotides: TGTGCCAGTACCGCCGGCAGGGGATCAGGAGATACGCAGTATTTT.

The V gene is TRBV10-3, the J gene TRBJ1-2; 7 nucleotides agree with TRBD1. Trimming cost V 4 bases and J 2 bases; bases outside gene matches: 4. Germline CDR1 reads ENHRY; CDR2 reads SYGVKD. CDR3 length equals 14 residues. DNA for the CDR3: TGTGCCATCAGTGGGGGCAGGGGGAACTATGGCTACACCTTC. As protein: CAISGGRGNYGYTF.

This chain uses TRBV6-5 with TRBJ1-2, with 9 bases that match TRBD1. Trimming at V came to 5 bases and at J to 0 bases, leaving 4 bases not matched to a gene. CDR3 length: 15 amino acids. The germline CDR1 and CDR2 sequences are MNHEY and SVGAGI. The CDR3 sequence: CASSTGGLANYGYTF. The CDR3 DNA sequence: TGTGCCAGCAGTACAGGGGGCCTGGCTAACTATGGCTACACCTTC.

V gene TRBV10-1 combines with J gene TRBJ2-4, with TRBD1 matching 8 bases. The CDR3 runs to 14 residues. The germline CDR1 and CDR2 sequences are WNHNN and SYGVQD (reference sequence). The ends lost 3 bases at V and 5 bases at J; junction bases unmatched: 3. The CDR3 DNA sequence: TGCGCCAGCAGTGATTCGGGACAGGAAAACATTCAGTACTTC. This translates into CASSDSGQENIQYF.

The rearrangement joins TRBV11-2 to TRBJ2-1; 7 bases agree with TRBD2. Trimming removed 4 bases from V and 5 bases from J; junction bases left unmatched: 11. Germline values: CDR1 SGHAT, CDR2 FQNNGV. CDR3 length equals 16 residues. Here the CDR3 reads CASSSQAGLNNNEQFF. In DNA, the CDR3 is TGTGCCAGCAGCTCCCAAGCGGGACTTAATAACAATGAGCAGTTCTTC.

The V and J genes are TRBV20-1 and TRBJ1-1, with no clear D. The V gene's germline CDR1 is DFQATT and CDR2 SNEGSKA (reference sequence). Trimming cost V 2 bases and J 5 bases, with 6 bases left between them. The CDR3 runs to 11 residues. CDR3 sequence reads: CSARLETEAFF. As DNA, the CDR3 is TGCAGTGCTAGATTAGAAACTGAAGCTTTCTTT.

The gene calls are TRBV7-9 and TRBJ2-3, with 7 bases matching TRBD1. CDR3 length: 15 amino acids. CDR1 and CDR2 from the germline V gene are SEHNR and FQNEAQ (reference sequence). Trimming cost V 2 bases and J 7 bases; bases outside gene matches: 9. The CDR3 DNA sequence: TGTGCCAGCAGCTTAAGCAGGGGGTCCTGGAATACGCAGTATTTT. Its translation: CASSLSRGSWNTQYF. Full variable domain (rest looked up from reference TRBV7-9 and TRBJ2-3): DTGVSQNPRHKITKRGQNVTFRCDPISEHNRLYWYRQTLGQGPEFLTYFQNEAQLEKSRLLSDRFSAERPKGSFSTLEIQRTEQGDSAMYLCASSLSRGSWNTQYFGPGTRLTVL.